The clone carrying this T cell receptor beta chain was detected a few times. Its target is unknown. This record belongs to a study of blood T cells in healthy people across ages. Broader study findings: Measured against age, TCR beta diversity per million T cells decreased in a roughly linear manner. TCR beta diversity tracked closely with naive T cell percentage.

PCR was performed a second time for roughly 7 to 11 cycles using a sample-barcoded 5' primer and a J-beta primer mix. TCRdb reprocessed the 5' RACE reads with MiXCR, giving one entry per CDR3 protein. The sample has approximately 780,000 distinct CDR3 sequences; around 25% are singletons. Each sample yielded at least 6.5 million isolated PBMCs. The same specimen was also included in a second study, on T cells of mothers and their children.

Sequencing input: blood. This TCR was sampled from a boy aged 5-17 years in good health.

The CDR3 coding sequence is TGTGCCAGCAGCCCCTCCGGGAGGCCGGAGACCCAGTACTTC. Translation gives CASSPSGRPETQYF. The chain carries TRBV7-3 and TRBJ2-5; 7 bases agree with TRBD2. The CDR3 is 14 residues long. Germline assignment: CDR1 SGHTA and CDR2 FQGTGA. With 5 bases clipped from V and 5 bases from J, the junction kept 8 bases outside the gene matches. The full variable domain, with the rest looked up from reference TRBV7-3 and TRBJ2-5, is GAGVSQTPSNKVTEKGKYVELRCDPISGHTALYWYRQSLGQGPEFLIYFQGTGAADDSGLPNDRFFAVRPEGSVSTLKIQRTERGDSAVYLCASSPSGRPETQYFGPGTRLLVL.